This passage covers 19 T cell receptor beta chains from one sample sequenced in a study of OX40 agonist ivuxolimab in advanced cancers. The method was the immunoSEQ multiplex PCR assay. Held by TCRdb, this immuneACCESS table contains in-frame sequences only and omits some clones. Under half of the omission traces to an unresolved V gene where checked; the cause of the rest is unknown. Recorded for this sample are more than 25,000 clones; about 85% of them occurred a single time. Of the sample, 33% is held by the ten largest clones. Sequences were derived from CD4+ or CD8+ T cells sorted from blood, sampled in a trial of the OX40 agonist ivuxolimab. The receptors stem from an adult with an advanced solid tumor such as melanoma, head and neck, liver or kidney cancer.

The chain recombines TRBV11-3 with TRBJ2-5; a weak D match, TRBD1 (6 bases). The J call may be in error: the DNA end matches TRBJ2-7 better. There are 14 residues in the CDR3. The germline V gene encodes CDR1 SGHNT and CDR2 YENEEA. CDR3 nucleotide sequence: TGTGCCAGCAGCTATCGACAGGAGAGCTACGAGCAGTACTTC. Translated: CASSYRQESYEQYF.

V and J are TRBV9 and TRBJ2-3; D unresolved. There are 14 residues in the CDR3. V lost 0 bases, J lost 0 bases, and 5 bases lay in between. Germline CDR1 reads SGDLS; CDR2 reads YYNGEE. CDR3 amino acids: CASSVDGSTDTQYF. CDR3 sequence (DNA): TGTGCCAGCAGCGTAGACGGGAGCACAGATACGCAGTATTTT. The full variable domain, its missing parts supplied by reference TRBV9 and TRBJ2-3, is DSGVTQTPKHLITATGQRVTLRCSPRSGDLSVYWYQQSLDQGLQFLIQYYNGEERAKGNILERFSAQQFPDLHSELNLSSLELGDSALYFCASSVDGSTDTQYFGPGTRLTVL.

This sequence joins TRBV6-5 and TRBJ2-2; possibly TRBD1 for D (6 bases). In germline, CDR1 is MNHEY, CDR2 SVGAGI. The CDR3 length is 15 residues. The V end lost 2 bases, the J end lost 4 bases, and 11 bases lay between the germline ends. CDR3 coding DNA: TGTGCCAGCAGTTACCCGGACAGTCCCACCGGGGAGCTGTTTTTT. It specifies CASSYPDSPTGELFF.

This clone occurred once. The chain recombines TRBV2 with TRBJ2-1; the D is unclear. This CDR3 contains 13 residues. V lost 7 bases and J lost 4, with 11 bases in between. Per germline, CDR1 SNHLY and CDR2 FYNNEI. The CDR3 is CASISVPYNEQFF. CDR3 nucleotide sequence: TGTGCCAGCATAAGCGTCCCTTACAATGAGCAGTTCTTC.

In its sample, this clone was seen a few times. The chain carries TRBV7-9 and TRBJ2-5, with a possible D match to TRBD2 (6 bases). Between the trimmed V and J ends, which lost 10 bases and 4 bases, there was a span of 16 bases. Germline V gives CDR1 SEHNR, CDR2 FQNEAQ (reference sequence). The CDR3 has 13 residues. The CDR3 region is CATEGQGGETQYF. CDR3 DNA: TGTGCCACGGAGGGGCAGGGCGGAGAGACCCAGTACTTC.

The genes are TRBV9 and TRBJ1-2, with TRBD1 as a possible D gene (6 bases). Between the trimmed V and J ends, which lost 2 bases and 6 bases, there was a span of 14 bases. The CDR3 runs 14 residues. Germline V gene data show CDR1 as SGDLS and CDR2 as YYNGEE. The CDR3 loop is CASSVGGGLNGYTF. The CDR3 coding sequence is TGTGCCAGCAGCGTCGGCGGGGGGCTTAATGGCTACACCTTC.

The chain recombines TRBV2 with TRBJ2-5; 7 bases agree with TRBD2. V lost 0 bases to trimming and J lost 4 bases; unmatched junction nucleotides: 8. This CDR3 region has 16 residues. The germline gives CDR1 SNHLY, CDR2 FYNNEI. The CDR3, as DNA: TGTGCCAGCAGTGAAGCGTCATGGCGGGAGATAGAGACCCAGTACTTC. This encodes CASSEASWREIETQYF.

V and J are TRBV5-4 and TRBJ1-1; D not resolved. This CDR3 region has 11 residues. Trimming removed 4 bases at V and 7 bases at J, with 8 bases between. Germline V CDR1 and CDR2: SGHNT, YYREEE (reference sequence). CDR3 coding DNA: TGTGCCAGCAGCGACGGAATTGAAGCTTTCTTT. Residues: CASSDGIEAFF.

The chain is built from TRBV29-1 and TRBJ2-1; tentative D call: TRBD1 (5 bases). Germline CDR1 is SQVTM and CDR2 is ANQGSEA. This CDR3 is built from 14 residues. V lost 7 bases and J 8 bases, leaving 21 bases between the germline ends. In DNA form, the CDR3 reads TGCAGCGCTGACCGACAGACTTTACTCGATGAGCAGTTCTTC. It is translated as CSADRQTLLDEQFF.

This clone has more than one count but fewer than ten. Here the CDR3 DNA reads TGCGCCAGCAGCCATGCGTCAGGCTCCTACGAGCAGTACTTC. Its protein is CASSHASGSYEQYF. The chain recombines TRBV4-1 with TRBJ2-7; D gene ambiguous. Germline CDR1 is MGHRA and CDR2 is YSYEKL. CDR3 length: 14 residues. The V end was cut by 3 bases, the J end by 0 bases, with 9 bases between.

This clone was counted only a few times. The chain carries TRBV5-1 and TRBJ2-2; the D call may be TRBD1 or TRBD2 (5 bases each). V lost 4 bases and J lost 4, with 17 bases in between. The CDR3 covers 16 residues. The germline gives CDR1 SGHRS, CDR2 YFSETQ. The CDR3 protein is CASSHLGPRPTGELFF. Here the CDR3 DNA reads TGCGCCAGCAGCCACCTGGGACCTCGTCCCACCGGGGAGCTGTTTTTT.

Here the CDR3 reads CASSSWNTIYF. The CDR3 DNA reads as TGTGCCAGCAGCTCATGGAACACCATATATTTT. This chain uses TRBV11-3 with TRBJ1-3; D gene unclear. The germline V and J ends were trimmed by 4 bases and 7 bases, with 5 bases remaining between them. From germline, CDR1 is SGHNT and CDR2 YENEEA. This CDR3 is built from 11 residues.

The chain recombines TRBV5-5 with TRBJ1-2, with D hard to call. The CDR3 runs to 13 residues. Germline V gene sequence: CDR1 SGHKS, CDR2 YYEKEE (reference sequence). Trimming cost V 0 bases and J 7 bases, with 10 bases left between them. In nucleotides, the CDR3 is TGTGCCAGCAGCTTGGGGGCAGGTGGTGGCTACACCTTC. Its protein product is CASSLGAGGGYTF. The whole variable domain, filled in from reference TRBV5-5 and TRBJ1-2, reads DAGVTQSPTHLIKTRGQQVTLRCSPISGHKSVSWYQQVLGQGPQFIFQYYEKEERGRGNFPDRFSARQFPNYSSELNVNALLLGDSALYLCASSLGAGGGYTFGSGTRLTVV.

This chain connects TRBV29-1 to TRBJ1-2, with D possibly matching TRBD1 (5 bases). Looked up from germline, CDR1 is SQVTM and CDR2 is ANQGSEA. V was cut by 4 bases and J by 7 bases, with 16 bases left in between. This CDR3 region has 13 residues. The CDR3 DNA reads as TGCAGCGTTGGGTGGGGGAACTCTAGTGGCTACACCTTC. Protein product: CSVGWGNSSGYTF.

The gene calls are TRBV29-1 and TRBJ2-7; 7 nucleotides align to TRBD1. The CDR3 is made up of 14 amino acids. The ends lost 3 bases at V and 1 base at J; junction bases unmatched: 6. Germline V gene data show CDR1 as SQVTM and CDR2 as ANQGSEA. In nucleotides, the CDR3 is TGCAGCGTTGAGACCGGGACAGAATCCTACGAGCAGTACTTC. Translated: CSVETGTESYEQYF.

V gene TRBV7-9 combines with J gene TRBJ2-2; 9 bases line up with TRBD1. The CDR3 has 16 residues. V was pared by 6 bases and J by 2 bases, with 7 bases of the junction left unmatched. Germline lookup yields CDR1 SEHNR and CDR2 FQNEAQ (reference sequence). The chain's CDR3 is CASRPPGQGNTGELFF. The CDR3, as DNA: TGTGCCAGCAGACCCCCGGGACAGGGAAACACCGGGGAGCTGTTTTTT.

The chain couples TRBV9 to TRBJ2-7; a possible D gene is TRBD1 (5 bases). The V gene lost 3 bases and the J gene lost 2 bases, with 15 bases spanning the gap. In germline, CDR1 is SGDLS, CDR2 YYNGEE. CDR3 length equals 15 residues. The CDR3 region is CASSGQTVPTYEQYF. The CDR3 DNA is TGTGCCAGCAGCGGACAGACAGTCCCCACCTACGAGCAGTACTTC.

This chain links TRBV7-9 with TRBJ1-2; D is ambiguous. Deletions cut 2 bases from V and 1 base from J, with 8 bases between. The germline V gene has CDR1 SEHNR and CDR2 FQNEAQ (reference sequence). The CDR3 has 14 amino acids. CDR3 coding DNA: TGTGCCAGCAGCTTAAACGCACTTAACTATGGCTACACCTTC. Residues: CASSLNALNYGYTF.

This sequence joins TRBV7-9 and TRBJ2-5, with TRBD1 matching over 8 bases. CDR1 is SEHNR and CDR2 is FQNEAQ in the germline V gene (reference sequence). CDR3 length: 16 amino acids. The V segment lost 5 bases and the J segment 0 bases; nucleotides outside the gene matches: 8. CDR3 DNA sequence: TGTGCCAGCAGCACCTCCTGGACAGGGAACCAAGAGACCCAGTACTTC. Protein product: CASSTSWTGNQETQYF.